The 22 T cell receptor beta chains listed next were all sequenced from one sample in a study of graft-versus-host responses after intestinal transplantation. TCRdb keeps only in-frame clones here, not all; method: immunoSEQ multiplex PCR. The top ten hold roughly 2.7% of the sample, which has 45,000 to 50,000 clones, over 90% seen once. These receptors are not linked to any known antigen. The sequencing used unstimulated CD4+ T cells sorted from spleen or lymph node cells, collected before transplant. Receptors were obtained from a human donor who was the organ donor for an intestinal transplant.

This chain joins TRBV11-3 and TRBJ2-1; 8 bases map to TRBD2. Germline lookup yields CDR1 SGHNT and CDR2 YENEEA. Trimming at V came to 1 base and at J to 4 bases, leaving 3 bases not matched to a gene. The CDR3 extends over 15 amino acids. The CDR3 bases are TGTGCCAGCAGCTTAGGAGTAGCGGGATACAATGAGCAGTTCTTC. Encoded protein: CASSLGVAGYNEQFF.

The CDR3: CASSDGYRTSGRDRYF. CDR3 nucleotide sequence: TGTGCCAGCAGTGACGGGTACAGGACTAGCGGGAGGGATAGGTATTTT. The chain recombines TRBV2 with TRBJ2-3; 15 nucleotides match TRBD2. CDR1 and CDR2 (germline): SNHLY, FYNNEI. Losses at the gene ends were 3 bases for V and 14 bases for J; bases not matched to a gene: 12. The CDR3 totals 16 residues.

The CDR3 here is CASSFLTGTGELFF. Here the CDR3 DNA reads TGTGCCAGCAGCTTCCTGACCGGCACCGGGGAGCTGTTTTTT. The rearrangement joins TRBV5-6 to TRBJ2-2; D gene ambiguous. CDR3 length: 14 amino acids. V lost 2 bases, J lost 4 bases, and 9 bases lay in between. The V gene's germline CDR1 is SGHDT and CDR2 YYEEEE.

This clone was observed a single time. This chain links TRBV18 with TRBJ2-7, with D unresolved. The CDR3 extends over 13 amino acids. Looked up from germline, CDR1 is KGHSH and CDR2 is LQKENI. With 2 bases removed from V and 1 base from J, the gap between germline ends came to 6 bases. CDR3 region: CASSPARSYEQYF. In DNA, the CDR3 is TGTGCCAGCTCACCAGCCAGATCCTACGAGCAGTACTTC.

The CDR3 DNA follows: TGTGCCAGTAACCCGGGAACCTATGGCTACACCTTC. Translated: CASNPGTYGYTF. The J gene is TRBJ1-2, the V gene TRBV19; D not resolved. V dropped 7 bases and J dropped 4 bases, with 10 bases sitting between them. The CDR3 spans 12 residues. Germline V CDR1 and CDR2: LNHDA, SQIVND (reference sequence).

This chain links TRBV6-1 with TRBJ2-5; tentatively, D is TRBD1 (6 bases). The CDR3 covers 15 residues. Trimming took 6 bases from V and 2 from J, leaving 16 bases between them. CDR1 and CDR2 (germline): MNHNS, SASEGT. The CDR3 loop is CASRTLWGTQETQYF. CDR3 nucleotide sequence: TGTGCCAGCAGGACCCTTTGGGGGACACAAGAGACCCAGTACTTC.

This clone was found once. This chain uses TRBV28 with TRBJ1-5, with D possibly being TRBD1 (5 bases). Trimming cost V 3 bases and J 7 bases, with 16 bases left between them. The CDR3 is made up of 15 amino acids. Germline V lookup: CDR1 MDHEN, CDR2 SYDVKM. CDR3 protein: CASSFGDREGQPQHF. CDR3 in DNA: TGTGCCAGCAGTTTCGGCGACAGAGAGGGGCAGCCCCAGCATTTT.

Worth noting for this clone: Additional DNA sequences in this sample encode the identical CDR3. The rearrangement uses TRBV28 and TRBJ2-1; D might be TRBD1 (6 bases). The length of the CDR3 is 15 residues. V was clipped by 2 bases and J by 0 bases, with 8 bases between them. Germline CDR1 is MDHEN and CDR2 is SYDVKM. As DNA, the CDR3 is TGTGCCAGCAGTTTACCGGGACACTCCTACAATGAGCAGTTCTTC. Amino acid sequence: CASSLPGHSYNEQFF.

The chain links TRBV4-3 to TRBJ2-7; 15 nucleotides line up with TRBD2. Germline V gives CDR1 LGHNA, CDR2 YSLEER. V was clipped by 0 bases and J by 3 bases; unmatched bases: 9. The CDR3 spans 19 residues. The CDR3, as DNA: TGCGCCAGCAGCCAAGATAGGACTAGCGGGAGGGCCTATATCTACGAGCAGTACTTC. Encoded protein: CASSQDRTSGRAYIYEQYF.

The genes are TRBV7-2 and TRBJ2-5; no reliable D call. Germline CDR1 and CDR2: SGHTA and FQGNSA. Trimming removed 3 bases at V and 2 bases at J, with 7 bases between. The CDR3 is 13 amino acids. CDR3 in DNA: TGTGCCAGCAGCTTCCAGATACAAGAGACCCAGTACTTC. Its translation: CASSFQIQETQYF.

Only a few counts were recorded for this clone. The V gene is TRBV28, the J gene TRBJ2-6; D gene unclear. V lost 5 bases, J lost 0 bases, and 5 bases lay in between. This CDR3 region has 14 residues. From germline, CDR1 is MDHEN and CDR2 SYDVKM. The CDR3 is CASSQTSGANVLTF. The CDR3 DNA reads TGTGCCAGCAGTCAGACCTCTGGGGCCAACGTCCTGACTTTC.

V is TRBV30 and J is TRBJ2-7; D not resolved. Germline CDR1 is GTSNPN and CDR2 is SVGIG (reference sequence). This CDR3 contains 11 residues. V lost 5 bases to trimming and J lost 1 base, with 6 bases between them. This CDR3 reads CAWRASYEQYF. Written as DNA, the CDR3 is TGTGCCTGGCGGGCATCCTACGAGCAGTACTTC.

The rearrangement uses TRBV19 and TRBJ1-2; 9 nucleotides align to TRBD1. After removal of 3 bases from V and 4 bases from J, the junction contained 0 bases not matched to a gene. The germline gives CDR1 LNHDA, CDR2 SQIVND (reference sequence). The CDR3 contains 13 residues. CDR3 amino acids: CASSMTGGYGYTF. The DNA for the CDR3 is TGTGCCAGTAGTATGACAGGGGGCTATGGCTACACCTTC.

The chain has TRBV19 and TRBJ2-3, with D perhaps TRBD1 (5 bases). Trimming pared 7 bases from V and 8 bases from J, leaving 13 bases between. CDR1 and CDR2 from the germline V gene are LNHDA and SQIVND (reference sequence). The CDR3 has 12 amino acids. The CDR3 coding sequence is TGTGCCAGTACTGAGACAGCTTTTACGCAGTATTTT. Encoded protein: CASTETAFTQYF.

This clone occurred once. V gene TRBV5-1 combines with J gene TRBJ2-4; tentative D call: TRBD1 (6 bases). CDR1 and CDR2 (germline): SGHRS, YFSETQ. The CDR3 is 16 amino acids. Deletions cut 4 bases from V and 3 bases from J, with 17 bases between. CDR3 protein: CASSRGQGQGKNIQYF. The CDR3 DNA sequence: TGCGCCAGCAGCCGCGGGCAGGGGCAGGGCAAAAACATTCAGTACTTC.

The rearrangement uses TRBV6-5 and TRBJ1-2; tentatively, D is TRBD1 (6 bases). The V and J ends lost 6 bases and 8 bases respectively, with 13 bases between them. The CDR3 runs 12 residues. Germline loops: CDR1 MNHEY, CDR2 SVGAGI. CDR3 DNA: TGTGCCAGCAGCCGACAGGTATCGGGCTACACCTTC. Its translation is CASSRQVSGYTF.

The chain has TRBV11-2 and TRBJ2-7; maybe TRBD1 (6 bases). Germline lookup yields CDR1 SGHAT and CDR2 FQNNGV. The CDR3 contains 14 residues. V dropped 3 bases and J dropped 3 bases, with 12 bases sitting between them. CDR3 sequence: CASSFIGGRYEQYF. DNA for the CDR3: TGTGCCAGCAGCTTTATTGGGGGCCGCTACGAGCAGTACTTC.

The chain employs TRBV19 and TRBJ2-7; the D gene is possibly TRBD2 (6 bases). Per germline, CDR1 LNHDA and CDR2 SQIVND (reference sequence). The ends were cut back, 3 bases at V and 4 bases at J, with 16 bases in the middle. The CDR3 has 15 residues. As DNA, the CDR3 is TGTGCCAGTAGTATGGGACTTTCAAAAGTATACGAGCAGTACTTC. Residues: CASSMGLSKVYEQYF.

The chain couples TRBV6-5 to TRBJ1-4; D remains unclear. The CDR3 sequence is 11 residues long. V was trimmed by 7 bases and J by 8 bases, leaving 8 bases between them. Germline CDR1 MNHEY, CDR2 SVGAGI. CDR3 sequence (DNA): TGTGCCAGCATGGGTCCCGAAAAACTGTTTTTT. This gives the protein CASMGPEKLFF.

The chain joins TRBV6-6 to TRBJ2-2, with TRBD1 matching over 7 bases. The J segment lost 6 bases and the V segment lost 0 bases, leaving 1 base of the junction unmatched. This CDR3 comprises 14 residues. The germline V gene encodes CDR1 MNHNY and CDR2 SVGAGI (reference sequence). CDR3 coding DNA: TGTGCCAGCAGTTACTCGGACAGGCCCGGGGAGCTGTTTTTT. It specifies CASSYSDRPGELFF.

The chain couples TRBV7-2 to TRBJ1-4; D unclear. The CDR3 length is 13 residues. The germline V gene has CDR1 SGHTA and CDR2 FQGNSA. Trimming took off 2 bases at V and 8 bases at J, with 9 bases between the two ends. CDR3 nucleotide sequence: TGTGCCAGCAGCTTACCCGGAAGAGAAAAACTGTTTTTT. It is translated as CASSLPGREKLFF.

The J gene is TRBJ1-6, the V gene TRBV19, with 9 bases lining up with TRBD1. CDR1 and CDR2 from the germline V gene are LNHDA and SQIVND (reference sequence). CDR3 length: 15 amino acids. After removal of 4 bases from V and 6 bases from J, the junction contained 4 bases not matched to a gene. The CDR3, as DNA: TGTGCCAGTAGTAACGGACAGGGGATTAATTCACCCCTCCACTTT. It specifies CASSNGQGINSPLHF.